This T cell receptor beta chain was obtained from a study of monozygotic twins with inflammatory bowel disease. The CDR3 runs 12 residues. Germline CDR1 is MNHEY and CDR2 is SVGAGI. Findings and limits, study-wide: Different subtypes (of T cells) could not be told apart from one another. Inverse Simpson values showed less TCRbeta diversity in IBD patients than in their healthy co-twins.

The UMIs carried a 6-nucleotide sample barcode, and they were added by template switching. TCRdb re-called the 5' RACE reads; every CDR3 protein appears as one record, without DNA. The sample features approximately 340,000 distinct CDR3 sequences, with around 2% in its top ten. As to this clonotype: Its specificity is unknown.

Sequenced input: blood. The sequence was obtained from a human donor with ulcerative colitis or Crohn's disease, or a healthy co-twin of an affected twin (not recorded which). This sequence joins TRBV6-5 and TRBJ2-2. The CDR3: CASNRGTGELFF.